This T cell receptor (beta chain) was documented in a study of blood T cells in healthy people across ages (dated by TCRdb to about 2015). In the study overall: In model experiments, template switching captured about one uniquely barcoded TCR beta cDNA molecule for every two T cells. To track age-related changes in TCR beta repertoire diversity, the study relied on deep sequencing normalized with unique cDNA molecular identifiers. Four age groups were formed from the donors: young (average approximately 15 years), middle-aged (less than 40), aged (over 55) and long-lived (roughly 88). To avoid experimental bias, donors of different ages were spread randomly across the sequencing lanes. Two additional independent replicas of 1 million unique cDNA reads from the same blood draw were analyzed for two donors (one aged 18 to 30 and one aged 80 or older).

The V end loses 5 bases and the J end loses 3 bases, and a stretch of 10 bases separates them. CDR1 LNHNV and CDR2 YYDKDF were looked up in the germline V gene (reference sequence). Taken from cysteine to phenylalanine, the CDR3 has 13 residues. Only the CDR3 DNA is retained, 39 bases long and in frame from the first base. Libraries came from 5' RACE. For sequencing, an Illumina HiSeq 2500 was employed. A second PCR of roughly 7 to 12 cycles was performed with a sample-barcoded 5' primer and a J-beta primer mix. A template-switch 5' adaptor carrying 12 random nucleotides introduced a unique molecular identifier onto each TCR beta cDNA molecule. Each sample yielded at least 2.5 million CDR3-containing paired-end reads. The Mint cDNA synthesis kit, primed by a TRBC-specific oligonucleotide, was used to synthesize first-strand cDNA from all RNA. All cDNA was treated with uracil-DNA glycosylase and then went through a first 18-cycle PCR with the universal primers M1SS and BC2_uni_R. The authors' analysis ran thus. For normalization, 1 million high-quality reads were randomly selected from each sample, with every read carrying a distinct molecular identifier. Instead of being binned into consensus sequences, reads that shared molecular identifiers were thrown out. MiTCR, with a Q25 quality threshold and the strictest error-elimination algorithm, was used for CDR3 identification, clonotype clustering and error correction. Lower-bound total TCR beta diversity was estimated with a nonparametric unseen species model using Euler transformation. Starting from the raw public reads, TCRdb applied fastp trimming at Q25, assembled clones with MiXCR and retained in-frame beta chains. Identical CDR3 protein sequences are pooled into one entry, listed with their most common genes and DNA. For this entry, the V and J calls and clone size follow TCRdb and not the study's own pipeline. The sample table contains some 1.5 million distinct CDR3 sequences; only one count was recorded for roughly 30% of them. Around 7.7% of the sample comes from the top ten.

The paper's findings and limits, for the study overall: Conclusive comparison of naive and antigen-experienced compartments was prevented by the profiling of bulk unsorted PBMCs. The long-lived group showed more naive CD4+ T cells, fewer expanded clones and increased TCR diversity than the aged group, suggesting age selection. Observed TCR beta diversity per million T cells fell roughly linearly with age, and a significant reduction was already apparent by age around 40. A strong correlation was found between observed TCR beta diversity and the percentage of naive T cells measured by flow cytometry. The CMV infection status of donors was not known, potentially confounding age-related changes in expanded clonotypes. Estimates of total diversity based on one million sequenced T cells were considered lower bounds and underestimates.

The roughly 39 donors, aged roughly 6 to 90 years, were systemically healthy Caucasian individuals from Russia. Ten milliliters of peripheral blood were collected from each donor into EDTA-treated Vacutainer tubes. Ficoll-Paque density-gradient centrifugation was used to isolate PBMCs, with at least 6.5 million per sample. Total RNA, at least 6 micrograms per sample, was extracted from PBMCs with Trizol reagent. For every donor, an aliquot of PBMCs went through flow cytometry to measure the percentages of naive CD45RAhigh/CD27high T cells. This clonotype was seen a handful of times. Which antigen it targets is not known. No base-level quality is on record; no much larger clone is a single base apart.

The TCR was taken from a woman aged 25 to 39 in good health. The rearranged chain carries TRBV15 and TRBJ1-1, with no reliable assignment of the D segment. Specimen: blood. The CDR3 loop reads CATSLRLDTEAFF. The DNA sequence follows: TGTGCCACCAGCCTTAGGTTGGACACTGAAGCTTTCTTT.